These 4 T cell receptor beta chains came from one sample sequenced in a study of shared clonotypes between healthy human individuals. Selected positively for CCR7 and CD45RO-negative, naive CD8 cells excluded terminally differentiated effector memory CD45RA+ cells. TCRdb's table, derived via immunoSEQ multiplex PCR, lists solely in-frame clones and lacks some. The table shows hundreds of thousands of clones, with 80% to 95% occurring only once. Sequencing was done on a sample of naive CD8+ T cells sorted from blood. These receptors were collected from a man aged 25-40 years in good health.

The chain employs TRBV5-4 and TRBJ2-2; 7 positions agree with TRBD2. The J segment lost 1 base and the V segment lost 1 base, leaving 7 bases of the junction unmatched. Germline V gene sequence: CDR1 SGHNT, CDR2 YYREEE (reference sequence). CDR3 length: 17 residues. The CDR3 DNA reads as TGTGCCAGCAGCTTGAAAAAAGCGGGGAGGAACACCGGGGAGCTGTTTTTT. Amino acid sequence: CASSLKKAGRNTGELFF.

In the case of this clone: Other nucleotide sequences in the sample specify the same CDR3. The chain employs TRBV9 and TRBJ1-1, with a tentative D call TRBD1 (5 bases). V lost 2 bases to trimming and J lost 1 base, with 6 bases between them. The CDR3 covers 13 residues. In germline, CDR1 is SGDLS, CDR2 YYNGEE. The CDR3 loop reads CASSVGPNTEAFF. For the CDR3, the DNA is TGTGCCAGCAGCGTGGGACCGAACACTGAAGCTTTCTTT. The whole variable domain, filled in from reference TRBV9 and TRBJ1-1, reads DSGVTQTPKHLITATGQRVTLRCSPRSGDLSVYWYQQSLDQGLQFLIQYYNGEERAKGNILERFSAQQFPDLHSELNLSSLELGDSALYFCASSVGPNTEAFFGQGTRLTVV.

J is TRBJ2-1 and V is TRBV28; 11 nucleotides match TRBD2. The CDR3 has 18 amino acids. The V gene end was trimmed by 3 bases and the J gene end by 1 base; junction bases not matched to a gene: 8. The V gene's germline CDR1 is MDHEN and CDR2 SYDVKM. The CDR3 is CASSFLAGGLKSYNEQFF. DNA of the CDR3: TGTGCCAGCAGTTTCCTAGCGGGAGGCTTAAAATCCTACAATGAGCAGTTCTTC.

The chain has TRBV27 and TRBJ2-2; D unresolved. This CDR3 has 15 residues. Trimming removed 2 bases from V and 1 base from J, with 8 bases in between. Germline lookup yields CDR1 MNHEY and CDR2 SMNVEV (reference sequence). CDR3 bases: TGTGCCAGCAGTTTACGTGGGATGAACACCGGGGAGCTGTTTTTT. This codes for CASSLRGMNTGELFF.